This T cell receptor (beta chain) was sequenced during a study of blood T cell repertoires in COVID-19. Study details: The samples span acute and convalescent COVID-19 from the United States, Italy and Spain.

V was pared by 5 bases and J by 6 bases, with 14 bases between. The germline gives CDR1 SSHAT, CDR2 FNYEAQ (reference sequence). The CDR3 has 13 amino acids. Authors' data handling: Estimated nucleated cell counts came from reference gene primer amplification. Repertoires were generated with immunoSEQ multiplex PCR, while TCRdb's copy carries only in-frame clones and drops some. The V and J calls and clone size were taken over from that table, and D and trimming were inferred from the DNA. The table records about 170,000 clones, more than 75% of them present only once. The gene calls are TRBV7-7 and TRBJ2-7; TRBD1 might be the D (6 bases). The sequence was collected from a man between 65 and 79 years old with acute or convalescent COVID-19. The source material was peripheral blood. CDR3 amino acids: CASSIRTVSEQYF. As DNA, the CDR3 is TGTGCCAGCAGCATTCGGACAGTCAGCGAGCAGTACTTC.